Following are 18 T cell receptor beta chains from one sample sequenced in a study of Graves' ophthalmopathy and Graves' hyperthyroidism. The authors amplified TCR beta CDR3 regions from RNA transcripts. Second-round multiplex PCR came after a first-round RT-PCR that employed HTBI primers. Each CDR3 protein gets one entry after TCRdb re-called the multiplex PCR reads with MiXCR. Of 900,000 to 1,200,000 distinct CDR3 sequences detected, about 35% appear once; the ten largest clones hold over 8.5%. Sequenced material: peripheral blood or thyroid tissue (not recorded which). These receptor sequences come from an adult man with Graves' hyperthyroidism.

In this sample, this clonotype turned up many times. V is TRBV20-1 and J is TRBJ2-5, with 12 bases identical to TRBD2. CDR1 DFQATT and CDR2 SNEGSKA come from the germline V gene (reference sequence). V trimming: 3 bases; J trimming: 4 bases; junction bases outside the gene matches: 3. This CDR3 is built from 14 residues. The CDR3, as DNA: TGCAGTGCTAGCCGGGGACTAGCGGGAGAGACCCAGTACTTC. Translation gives CSASRGLAGETQYF.

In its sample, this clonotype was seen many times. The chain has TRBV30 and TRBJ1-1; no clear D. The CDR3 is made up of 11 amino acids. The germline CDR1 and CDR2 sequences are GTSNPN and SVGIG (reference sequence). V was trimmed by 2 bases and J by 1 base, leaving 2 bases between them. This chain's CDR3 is CAWSRNTEAFF. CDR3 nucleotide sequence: TGTGCCTGGAGTAGGAACACTGAAGCTTTCTTT.

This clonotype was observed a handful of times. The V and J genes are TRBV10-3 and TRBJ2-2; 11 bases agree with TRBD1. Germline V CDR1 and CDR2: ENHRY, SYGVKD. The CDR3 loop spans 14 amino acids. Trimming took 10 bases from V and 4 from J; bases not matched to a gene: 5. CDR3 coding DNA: TGTGCCACCCGGGGGACAGGGGGCACCGGGGAGCTGTTTTTT. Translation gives CATRGTGGTGELFF.

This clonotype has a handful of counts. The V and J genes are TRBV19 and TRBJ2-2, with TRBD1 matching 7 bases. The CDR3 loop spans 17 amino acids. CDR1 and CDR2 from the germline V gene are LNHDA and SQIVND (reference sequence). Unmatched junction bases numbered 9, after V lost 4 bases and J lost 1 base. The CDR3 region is CASSNPSGGRNTGELFF. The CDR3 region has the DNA TGTGCCAGTAGTAACCCGTCAGGGGGTCGGAACACCGGGGAGCTGTTTTTT.

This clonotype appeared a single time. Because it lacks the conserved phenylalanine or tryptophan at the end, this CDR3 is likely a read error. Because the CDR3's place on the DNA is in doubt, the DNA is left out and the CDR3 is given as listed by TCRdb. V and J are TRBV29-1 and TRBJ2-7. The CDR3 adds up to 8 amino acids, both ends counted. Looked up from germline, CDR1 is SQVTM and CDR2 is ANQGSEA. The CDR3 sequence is CSVAGGHS.

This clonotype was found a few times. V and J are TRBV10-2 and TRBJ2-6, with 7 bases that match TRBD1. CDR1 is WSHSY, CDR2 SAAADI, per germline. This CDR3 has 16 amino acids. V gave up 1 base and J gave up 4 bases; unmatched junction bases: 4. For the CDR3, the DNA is TGCGCCAGCAGTGAGTGGGGGACAGCCGGGGCCAACGTCCTGACTTTC. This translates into CASSEWGTAGANVLTF.

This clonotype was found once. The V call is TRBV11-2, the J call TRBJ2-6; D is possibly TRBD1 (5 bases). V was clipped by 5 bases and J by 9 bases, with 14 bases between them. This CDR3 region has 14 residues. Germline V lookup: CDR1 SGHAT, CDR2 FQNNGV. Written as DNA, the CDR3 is TGTGCCAGCAGCCTGGCAGGGTGGGTCAACGTCCTGACTTTC. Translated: CASSLAGWVNVLTF.

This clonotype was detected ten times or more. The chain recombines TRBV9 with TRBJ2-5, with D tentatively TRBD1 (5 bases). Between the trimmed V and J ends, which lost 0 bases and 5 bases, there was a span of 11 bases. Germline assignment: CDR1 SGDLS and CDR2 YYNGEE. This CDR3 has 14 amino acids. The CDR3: CASSVGAGRETQYF. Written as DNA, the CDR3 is TGTGCCAGCAGCGTAGGGGCAGGGCGGGAGACCCAGTACTTC.

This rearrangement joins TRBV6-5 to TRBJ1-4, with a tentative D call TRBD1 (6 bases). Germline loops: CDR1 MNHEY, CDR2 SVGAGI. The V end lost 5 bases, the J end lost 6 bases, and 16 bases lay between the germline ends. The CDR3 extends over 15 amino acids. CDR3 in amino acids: CASSEYGTTYEKLFF. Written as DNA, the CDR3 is TGTGCCAGCAGTGAATATGGGACAACCTATGAAAAACTGTTTTTT.

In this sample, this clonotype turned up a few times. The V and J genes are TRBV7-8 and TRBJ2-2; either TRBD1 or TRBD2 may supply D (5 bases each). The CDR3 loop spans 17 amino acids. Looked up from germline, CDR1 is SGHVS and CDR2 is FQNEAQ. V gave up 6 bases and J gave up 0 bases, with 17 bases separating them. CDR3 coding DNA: TGTGCCAGCAGGAGATGGGACCGCAACGCGAACACCGGGGAGCTGTTTTTT. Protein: CASRRWDRNANTGELFF.

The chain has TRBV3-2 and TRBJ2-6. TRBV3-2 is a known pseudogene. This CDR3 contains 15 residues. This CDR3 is CASSPSVSGANVLTF. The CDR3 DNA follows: TGTGCCAGTAGTCCTTCAGTCTCTGGGGCCAACGTCCTGACTTTC.

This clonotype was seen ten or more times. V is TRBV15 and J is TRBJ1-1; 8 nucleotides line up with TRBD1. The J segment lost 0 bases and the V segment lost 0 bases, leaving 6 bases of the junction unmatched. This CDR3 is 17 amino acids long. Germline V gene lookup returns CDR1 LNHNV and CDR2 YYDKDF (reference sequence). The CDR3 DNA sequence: TGTGCCACCAGCAGAGATAGCAGGGGGCTTTTGAACACTGAAGCTTTCTTT. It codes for CATSRDSRGLLNTEAFF.

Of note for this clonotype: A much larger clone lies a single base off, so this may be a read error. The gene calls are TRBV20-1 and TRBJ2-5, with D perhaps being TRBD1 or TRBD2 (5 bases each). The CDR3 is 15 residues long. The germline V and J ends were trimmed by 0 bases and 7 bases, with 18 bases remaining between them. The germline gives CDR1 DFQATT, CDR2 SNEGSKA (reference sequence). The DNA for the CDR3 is TGCAGTGCTAGAGATCCCCGAGAGGGGAAAGGGACCCAGTACTTC. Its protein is CSARDPREGKGTQYF.

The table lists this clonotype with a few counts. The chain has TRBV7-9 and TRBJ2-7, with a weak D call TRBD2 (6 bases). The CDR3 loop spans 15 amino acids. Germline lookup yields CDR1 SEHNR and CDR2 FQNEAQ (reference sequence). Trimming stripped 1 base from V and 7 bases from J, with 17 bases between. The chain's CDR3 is CASSLVRLGGKEQYF. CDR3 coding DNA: TGTGCCAGCAGCTTAGTCCGCCTTGGAGGGAAGGAGCAGTACTTC.

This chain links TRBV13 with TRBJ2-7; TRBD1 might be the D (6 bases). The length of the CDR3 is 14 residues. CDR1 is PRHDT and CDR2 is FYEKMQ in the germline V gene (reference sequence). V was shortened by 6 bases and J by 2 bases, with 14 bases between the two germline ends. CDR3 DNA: TGTGCCAGCAGTTCCGGGACATACGCCTACGAGCAGTACTTC. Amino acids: CASSSGTYAYEQYF.

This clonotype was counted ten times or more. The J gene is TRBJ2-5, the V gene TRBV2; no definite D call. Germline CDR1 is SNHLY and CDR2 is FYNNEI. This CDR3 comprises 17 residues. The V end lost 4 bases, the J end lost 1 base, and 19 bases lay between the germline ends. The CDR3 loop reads CASSVGVGQVGQETQYF. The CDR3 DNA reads TGTGCCAGCAGTGTTGGTGTAGGTCAAGTGGGCCAAGAGACCCAGTACTTC.

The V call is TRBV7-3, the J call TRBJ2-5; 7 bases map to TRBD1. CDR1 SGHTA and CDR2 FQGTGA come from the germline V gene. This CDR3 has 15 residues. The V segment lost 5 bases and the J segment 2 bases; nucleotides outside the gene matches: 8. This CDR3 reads CASSRQGMEQETQYF. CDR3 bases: TGTGCCAGCAGCCGACAGGGTATGGAGCAAGAGACCCAGTACTTC.

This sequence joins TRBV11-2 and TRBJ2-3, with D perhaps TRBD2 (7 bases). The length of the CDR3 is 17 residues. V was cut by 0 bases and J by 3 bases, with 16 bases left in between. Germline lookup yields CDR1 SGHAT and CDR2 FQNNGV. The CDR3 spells CASSLDLWEGVTDTQYF. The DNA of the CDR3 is TGTGCCAGCAGCTTAGATCTTTGGGAGGGGGTGACAGATACGCAGTATTTT. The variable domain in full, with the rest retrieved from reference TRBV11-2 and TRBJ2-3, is EAGVAQSPRYKIIEKRQSVAFWCNPISGHATLYWYQQILGQGPKLLIQFQNNGVVDDSQLPKDRFSAERLKGVDSTLKIQPAKLEDSAVYLCASSLDLWEGVTDTQYFGPGTRLTVL.